This T cell receptor beta chain was recorded in a study of shared clonotypes between healthy human individuals. Naivety among CD8 cells was defined by CD45RO negativity and positive CCR7 selection, thereby excluding terminally differentiated effector memory CD45RA+ cells. This clone has just one count. V lost 1 base and J lost 4, with 9 bases in between. CDR3 length: 15 amino acids. Germline CDR1 and CDR2: SGHDT and YYEEEE. How the authors handled the data: Quality scores were absent from the junction-only immunoSEQ sequences, so filtering differed. Sequencing used immunoSEQ multiplex PCR; TCRdb keeps in-frame clones, though not all of them. V and J calls and clone size are given by that table; D and trimming were obtained from the DNA. The data contain about 550,000 clones, 95% to 96% of them singletons.

This sequence was found in a woman between 25 and 40 years old in good health. Sequencing used naive CD8+ T cells sorted from blood. V and J are TRBV5-6 and TRBJ2-6; D uncertain. CDR3 protein: CASSLWLSGANVLTF. The CDR3 DNA reads TGTGCCAGCAGCTTGTGGCTTTCCGGGGCCAACGTCCTGACTTTC. The whole variable domain, remainder taken from reference TRBV5-6 and TRBJ2-6, is DAGVTQSPTHLIKTRGQQVTLRCSPKSGHDTVSWYQQALGQGPQFIFQYYEEEERQRGNFPDRFSGHQFPNYSSELNVNALLLGDSALYLCASSLWLSGANVLTFGAGSRLTVL.